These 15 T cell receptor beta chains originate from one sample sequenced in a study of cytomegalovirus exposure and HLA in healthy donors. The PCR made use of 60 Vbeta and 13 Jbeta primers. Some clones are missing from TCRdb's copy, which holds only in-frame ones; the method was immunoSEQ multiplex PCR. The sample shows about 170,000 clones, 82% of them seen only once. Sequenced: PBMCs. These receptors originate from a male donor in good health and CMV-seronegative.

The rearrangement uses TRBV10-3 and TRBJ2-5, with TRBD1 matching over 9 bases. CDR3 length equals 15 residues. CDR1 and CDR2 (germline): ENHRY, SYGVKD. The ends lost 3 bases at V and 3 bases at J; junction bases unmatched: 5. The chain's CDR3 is CAISDRDRVEETQYF. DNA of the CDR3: TGTGCCATCAGTGACCGGGACAGGGTGGAAGAGACCCAGTACTTC.

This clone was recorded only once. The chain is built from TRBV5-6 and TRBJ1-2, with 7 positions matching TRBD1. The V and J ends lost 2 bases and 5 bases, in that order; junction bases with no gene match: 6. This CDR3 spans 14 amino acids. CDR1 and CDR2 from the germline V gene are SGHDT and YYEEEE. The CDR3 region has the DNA TGTGCCAGCAGCTTACTCGGGACAGAATATGGCTACACCTTC. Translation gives CASSLLGTEYGYTF.

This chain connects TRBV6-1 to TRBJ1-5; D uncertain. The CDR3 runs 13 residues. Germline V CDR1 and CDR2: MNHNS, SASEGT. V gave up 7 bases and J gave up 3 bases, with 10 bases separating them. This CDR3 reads CASTRHPNQPQHF. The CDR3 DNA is TGTGCCAGCACCCGACACCCCAATCAGCCCCAGCATTTT.

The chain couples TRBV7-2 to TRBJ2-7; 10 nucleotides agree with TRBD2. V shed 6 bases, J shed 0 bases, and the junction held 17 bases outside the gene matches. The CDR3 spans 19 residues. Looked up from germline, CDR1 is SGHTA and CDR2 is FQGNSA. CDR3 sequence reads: CASRGLAEGRATSSYEQYF. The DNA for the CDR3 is TGTGCCAGCAGAGGACTAGCGGAGGGGAGGGCGACGAGCTCCTACGAGCAGTACTTC.

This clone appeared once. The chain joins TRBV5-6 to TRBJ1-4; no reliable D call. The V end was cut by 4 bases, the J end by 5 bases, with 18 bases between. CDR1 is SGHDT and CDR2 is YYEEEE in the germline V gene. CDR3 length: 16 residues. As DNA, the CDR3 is TGTGCCAGCAGCGGAGCGGCTCGGGTGCAGAATGAAAAACTGTTTTTT. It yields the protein CASSGAARVQNEKLFF.

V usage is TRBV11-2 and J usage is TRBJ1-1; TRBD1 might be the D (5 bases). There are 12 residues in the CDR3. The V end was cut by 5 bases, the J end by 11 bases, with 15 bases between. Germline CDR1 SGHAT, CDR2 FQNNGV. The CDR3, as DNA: TGTGCCAGCAGCCCATGGGGCGTCGAGGCTTTCTTT. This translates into CASSPWGVEAFF.

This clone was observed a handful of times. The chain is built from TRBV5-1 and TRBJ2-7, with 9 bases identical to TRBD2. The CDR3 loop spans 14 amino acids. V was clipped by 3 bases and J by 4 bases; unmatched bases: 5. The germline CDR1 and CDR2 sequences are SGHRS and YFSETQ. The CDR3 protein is CASSSIAGAYEQYF. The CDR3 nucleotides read TGCGCCAGCAGCTCAATAGCGGGAGCGTACGAGCAGTACTTC.

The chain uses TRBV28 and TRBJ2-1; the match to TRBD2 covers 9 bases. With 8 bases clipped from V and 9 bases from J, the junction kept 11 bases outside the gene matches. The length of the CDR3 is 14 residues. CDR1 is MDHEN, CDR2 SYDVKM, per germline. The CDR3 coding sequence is TGTGCCAGCGTTGGTAGCGGGAGTCCTGGTGAGCAGTTCTTC. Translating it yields CASVGSGSPGEQFF.

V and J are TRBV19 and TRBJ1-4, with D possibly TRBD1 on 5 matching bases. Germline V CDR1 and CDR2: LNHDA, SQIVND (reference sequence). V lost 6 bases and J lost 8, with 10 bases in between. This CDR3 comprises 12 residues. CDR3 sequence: CASSRVREKLFF. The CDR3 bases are TGTGCCAGTAGCAGGGTCAGGGAAAAACTGTTTTTT.

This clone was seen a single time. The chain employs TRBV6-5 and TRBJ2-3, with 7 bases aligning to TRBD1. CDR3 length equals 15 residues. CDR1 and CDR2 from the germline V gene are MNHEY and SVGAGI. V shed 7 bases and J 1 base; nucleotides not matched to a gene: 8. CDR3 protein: CASTLLGQGTDTQYF. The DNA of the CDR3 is TGTGCCAGCACCCTCCTCGGACAGGGCACAGATACGCAGTATTTT.

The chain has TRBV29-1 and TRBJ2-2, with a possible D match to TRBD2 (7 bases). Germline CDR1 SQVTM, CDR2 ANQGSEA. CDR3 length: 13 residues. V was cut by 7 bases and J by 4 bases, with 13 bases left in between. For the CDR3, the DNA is TGCAGCGCCGGGGGGCGCAGCACCGGGGAGCTGTTTTTT. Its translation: CSAGGRSTGELFF.

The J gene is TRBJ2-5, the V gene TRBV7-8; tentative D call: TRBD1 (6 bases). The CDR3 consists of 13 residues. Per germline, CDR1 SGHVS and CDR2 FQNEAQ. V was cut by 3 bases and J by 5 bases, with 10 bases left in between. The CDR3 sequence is CASSLTGPETQYF. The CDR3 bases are TGTGCCAGCAGCTTGACAGGACCGGAGACCCAGTACTTC.

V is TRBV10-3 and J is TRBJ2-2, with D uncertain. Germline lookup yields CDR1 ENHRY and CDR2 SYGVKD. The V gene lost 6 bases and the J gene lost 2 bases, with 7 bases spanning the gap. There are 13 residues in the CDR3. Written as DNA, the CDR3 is TGTGCCATCAGGGCCTTCAACACCGGGGAGCTGTTTTTT. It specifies CAIRAFNTGELFF.

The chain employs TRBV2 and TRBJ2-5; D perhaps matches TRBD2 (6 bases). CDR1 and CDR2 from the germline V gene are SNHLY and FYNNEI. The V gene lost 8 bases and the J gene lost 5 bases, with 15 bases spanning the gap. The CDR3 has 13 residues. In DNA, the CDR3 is TGTGCCAGCGCGGGATCGCAGGCCGAGACCCAGTACTTC. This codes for CASAGSQAETQYF.

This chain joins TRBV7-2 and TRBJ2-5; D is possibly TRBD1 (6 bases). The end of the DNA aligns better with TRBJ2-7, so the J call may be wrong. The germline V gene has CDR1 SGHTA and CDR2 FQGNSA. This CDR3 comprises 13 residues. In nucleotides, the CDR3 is TGTGCCAGCACACCAGGGGTATCCTACGAGCAGTACTTC. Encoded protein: CASTPGVSYEQYF.